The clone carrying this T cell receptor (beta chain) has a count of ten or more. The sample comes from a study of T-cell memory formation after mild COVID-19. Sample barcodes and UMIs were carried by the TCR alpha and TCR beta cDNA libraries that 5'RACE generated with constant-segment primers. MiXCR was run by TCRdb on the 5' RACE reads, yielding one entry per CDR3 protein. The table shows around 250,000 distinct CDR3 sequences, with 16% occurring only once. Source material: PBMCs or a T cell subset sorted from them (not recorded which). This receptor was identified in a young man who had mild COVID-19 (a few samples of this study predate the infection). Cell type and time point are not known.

CDR3 nucleotides: TGTGCCAGCAGTTTAAAGGCCGGGACAGGGGGCACTGAAGCTTTCTTT. This gives the protein CASSLKAGTGGTEAFF. This chain links TRBV27 with TRBJ1-1; 11 bases fit TRBD1. The CDR3 spans 16 residues. Germline V lookup: CDR1 MNHEY, CDR2 SMNVEV (reference sequence). With V trimmed by 2 bases and J by 4 bases, 6 bases remained unmatched.